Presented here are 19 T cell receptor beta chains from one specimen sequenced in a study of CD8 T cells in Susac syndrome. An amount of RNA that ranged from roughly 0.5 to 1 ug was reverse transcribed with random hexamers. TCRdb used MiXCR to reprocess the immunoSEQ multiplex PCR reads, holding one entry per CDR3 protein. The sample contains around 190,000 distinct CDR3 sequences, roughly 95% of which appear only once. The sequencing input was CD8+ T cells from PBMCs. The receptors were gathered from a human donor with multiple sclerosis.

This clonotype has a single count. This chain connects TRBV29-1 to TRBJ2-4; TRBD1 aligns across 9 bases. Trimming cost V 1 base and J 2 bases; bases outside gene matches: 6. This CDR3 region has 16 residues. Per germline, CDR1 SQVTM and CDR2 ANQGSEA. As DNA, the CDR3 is TGCAGCGTTGAAGCGGAACAGGGGGCCTCCAAAAACATTCAGTACTTC. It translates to CSVEAEQGASKNIQYF.

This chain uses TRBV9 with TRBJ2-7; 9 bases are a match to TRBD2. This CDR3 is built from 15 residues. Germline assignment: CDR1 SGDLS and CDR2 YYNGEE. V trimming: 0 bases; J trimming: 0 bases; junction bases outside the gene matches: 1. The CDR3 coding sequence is TGTGCCAGCAGCGTAGGAGCGGGGGGCTCCTACGAGCAGTACTTC. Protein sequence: CASSVGAGGSYEQYF.

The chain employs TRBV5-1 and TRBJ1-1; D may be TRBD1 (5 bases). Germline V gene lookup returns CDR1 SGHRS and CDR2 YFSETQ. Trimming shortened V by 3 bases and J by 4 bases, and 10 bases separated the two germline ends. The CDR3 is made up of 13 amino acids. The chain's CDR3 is CASSWAQGTEAFF. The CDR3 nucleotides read TGCGCCAGCAGCTGGGCCCAGGGCACTGAAGCTTTCTTT.

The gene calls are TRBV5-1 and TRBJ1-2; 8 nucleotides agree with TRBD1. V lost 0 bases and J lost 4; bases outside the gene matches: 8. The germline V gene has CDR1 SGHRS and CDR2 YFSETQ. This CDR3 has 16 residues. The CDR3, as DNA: TGCGCCAGCAGCTTGGCCGGGACAGGTGGCGGCTATGGCTACACCTTC. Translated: CASSLAGTGGGYGYTF.

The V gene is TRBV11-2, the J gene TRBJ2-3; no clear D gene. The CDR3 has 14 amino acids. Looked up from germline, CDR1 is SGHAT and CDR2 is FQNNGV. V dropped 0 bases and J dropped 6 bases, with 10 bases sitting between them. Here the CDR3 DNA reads TGTGCCAGCAGCTTAGAAGAAGGGCCCGATACGCAGTATTTT. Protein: CASSLEEGPDTQYF. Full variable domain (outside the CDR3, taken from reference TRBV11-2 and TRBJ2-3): EAGVAQSPRYKIIEKRQSVAFWCNPISGHATLYWYQQILGQGPKLLIQFQNNGVVDDSQLPKDRFSAERLKGVDSTLKIQPAKLEDSAVYLCASSLEEGPDTQYFGPGTRLTVL.

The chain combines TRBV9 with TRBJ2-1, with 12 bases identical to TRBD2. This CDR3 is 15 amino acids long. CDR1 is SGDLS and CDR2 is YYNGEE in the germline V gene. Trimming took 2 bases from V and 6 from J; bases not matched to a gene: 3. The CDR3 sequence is CASSVLAGGPNEQFF. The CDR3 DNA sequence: TGTGCCAGCAGCGTTCTAGCGGGAGGGCCCAATGAGCAGTTCTTC.

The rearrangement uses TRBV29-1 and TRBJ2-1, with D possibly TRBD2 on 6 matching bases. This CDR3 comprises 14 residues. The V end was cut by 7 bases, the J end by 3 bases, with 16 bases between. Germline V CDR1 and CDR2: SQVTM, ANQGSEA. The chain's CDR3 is CSATGGADYNEQFF. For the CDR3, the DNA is TGCAGCGCCACCGGGGGAGCGGACTACAATGAGCAGTTCTTC.

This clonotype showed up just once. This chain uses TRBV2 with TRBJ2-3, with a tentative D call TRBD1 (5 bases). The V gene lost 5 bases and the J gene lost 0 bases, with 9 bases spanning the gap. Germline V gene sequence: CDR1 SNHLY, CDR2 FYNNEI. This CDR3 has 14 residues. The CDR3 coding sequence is TGTGCCAGCAGTACAGGCGCTAGCACAGATACGCAGTATTTT. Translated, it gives CASSTGASTDTQYF.

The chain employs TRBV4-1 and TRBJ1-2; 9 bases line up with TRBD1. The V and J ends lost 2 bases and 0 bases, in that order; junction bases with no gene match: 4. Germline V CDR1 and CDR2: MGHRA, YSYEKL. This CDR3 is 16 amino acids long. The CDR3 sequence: CASSQQWDRANYGYTF. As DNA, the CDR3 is TGCGCCAGCAGCCAACAATGGGACAGGGCTAACTATGGCTACACCTTC.

The DNA for the CDR3 is TGCGCCAGCAGGGAGACAGCGGTGGGCTATGGCTACACCTTC. It is translated as CASRETAVGYGYTF. This chain connects TRBV10-2 to TRBJ1-2; the D gene is possibly TRBD1 (5 bases). Germline CDR1 WSHSY, CDR2 SAAADI. The CDR3 has 14 residues. V lost 6 bases to trimming and J lost 4 bases, with 15 bases between them.

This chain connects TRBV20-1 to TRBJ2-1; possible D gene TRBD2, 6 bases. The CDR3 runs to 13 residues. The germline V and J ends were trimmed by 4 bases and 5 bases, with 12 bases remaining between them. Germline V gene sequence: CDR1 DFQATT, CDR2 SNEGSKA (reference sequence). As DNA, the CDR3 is TGCAGTGCTATCTCAGTAGCGGACAATGAGCAGTTCTTC. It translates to CSAISVADNEQFF.

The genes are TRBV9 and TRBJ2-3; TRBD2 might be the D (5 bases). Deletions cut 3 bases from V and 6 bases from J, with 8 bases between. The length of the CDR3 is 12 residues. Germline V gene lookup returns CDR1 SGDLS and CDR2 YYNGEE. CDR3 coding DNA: TGTGCCAGCAGCGCCGGGGAGGATACGCAGTATTTT. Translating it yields CASSAGEDTQYF.

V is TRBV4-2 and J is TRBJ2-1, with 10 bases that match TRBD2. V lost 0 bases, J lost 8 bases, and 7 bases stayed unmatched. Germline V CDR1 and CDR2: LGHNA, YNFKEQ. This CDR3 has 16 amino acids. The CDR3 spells CASSQEWLAGVDEQFF. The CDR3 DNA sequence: TGTGCCAGCAGCCAAGAATGGCTAGCGGGAGTTGATGAGCAGTTCTTC.

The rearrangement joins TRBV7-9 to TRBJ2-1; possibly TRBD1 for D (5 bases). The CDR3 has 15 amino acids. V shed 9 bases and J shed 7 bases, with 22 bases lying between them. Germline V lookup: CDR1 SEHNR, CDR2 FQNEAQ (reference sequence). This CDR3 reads CASPHKQGWENEQFF. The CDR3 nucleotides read TGTGCCAGTCCACATAAGCAGGGTTGGGAAAATGAGCAGTTCTTC.

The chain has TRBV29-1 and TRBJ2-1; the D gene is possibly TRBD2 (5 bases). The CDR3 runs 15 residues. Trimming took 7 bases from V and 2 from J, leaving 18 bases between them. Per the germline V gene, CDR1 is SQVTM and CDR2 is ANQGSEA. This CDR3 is CSATEGDGPYNEQFF. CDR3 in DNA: TGCAGCGCCACTGAGGGAGACGGCCCCTACAATGAGCAGTTCTTC.

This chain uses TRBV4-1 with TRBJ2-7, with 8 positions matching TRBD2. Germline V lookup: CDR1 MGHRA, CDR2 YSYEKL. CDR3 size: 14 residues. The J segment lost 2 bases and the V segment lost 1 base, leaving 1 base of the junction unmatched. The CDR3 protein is CASSQVGLAYEQYF. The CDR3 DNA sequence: TGCGCCAGCAGCCAAGTGGGACTAGCCTACGAGCAGTACTTC.

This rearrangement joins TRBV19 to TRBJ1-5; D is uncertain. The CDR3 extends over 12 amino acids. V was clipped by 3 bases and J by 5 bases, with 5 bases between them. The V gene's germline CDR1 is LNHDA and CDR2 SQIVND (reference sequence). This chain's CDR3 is CASSIGYQPQHF. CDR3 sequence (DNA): TGTGCCAGTAGTATTGGGTATCAGCCCCAGCATTTT.

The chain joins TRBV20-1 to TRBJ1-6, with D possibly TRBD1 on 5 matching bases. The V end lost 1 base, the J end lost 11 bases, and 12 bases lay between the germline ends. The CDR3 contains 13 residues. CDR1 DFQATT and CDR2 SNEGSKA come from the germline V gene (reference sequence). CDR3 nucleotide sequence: TGCAGTGCTAGAGGAGACAGCCTGACACCCCTCCACTTT. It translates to CSARGDSLTPLHF.

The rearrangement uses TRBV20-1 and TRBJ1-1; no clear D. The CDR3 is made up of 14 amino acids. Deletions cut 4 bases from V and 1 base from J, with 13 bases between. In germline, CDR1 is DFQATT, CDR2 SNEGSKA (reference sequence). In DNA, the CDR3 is TGCAGTGCTACACTGGCAGAGTCGAACACTGAAGCTTTCTTT. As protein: CSATLAESNTEAFF.